The T cell receptor beta chain described here comes from a study of blood T cell repertoires in COVID-19. Study context: Some COVID-19 samples were acute and others convalescent; all came from the United States, Italy and Spain.

Original processing methods: Counts of nucleated cells, estimated from reference gene primer amplification, were obtained. The repertoire was sequenced with immunoSEQ multiplex PCR; TCRdb's copy has only in-frame clones and lacks some. The V and J calls and clone size come from that table; D and trimming were worked out from the DNA. The sample lists 80,000 or so clones, roughly 84% occurring once. Germline V CDR1 and CDR2: SQVTM, ANQGSEA. The CDR3 extends over 14 amino acids. Trimming took 0 bases from V and 4 from J, leaving 12 bases between them. This rearrangement joins TRBV29-1 to TRBJ1-2; D gene uncertain. This TCR came from a man in his sixties with COVID-19, enrolled during active disease. Sequenced material: peripheral blood. CDR3 bases: TGCAGCGTTGAAGACACAGTGGGAGTCTATGGCTACACCTTC. Translation: CSVEDTVGVYGYTF.